These T cell receptor beta chains were read from a single sample in a study of cytomegalovirus exposure and HLA in healthy donors. Some clones are missing from TCRdb's copy, which holds only in-frame ones; the method was immunoSEQ multiplex PCR. Of 250,000 or so clones listed, about 90% are singletons. Sequencing input: PBMCs. These TCRs come from a man aged 18 to 29 in good health and CMV-seropositive. CDR3s include the opening cysteine and the closing phenylalanine or tryptophan. A D gene is named only where the DNA matches it firmly. The size of a clone is reported for some rows only, either as once, few or many, or as a class for expanded clones.

D	length	size	V	J	DNA	CDR3
.	14	.	TRBV6-1	TRBJ1-5	TGTGCCAGCAGTGAACTGTGGGGAAATCAGCCCCAGCATTTT	CASSELWGNQPQHF
.	14	.	TRBV30	TRBJ1-3	TGTGCCTGGCGTTCACAGGGTACTGGAAACACCATATATTTT	CAWRSQGTGNTIYF
.	13	.	TRBV2	TRBJ1-1	TGTGCCAGCACCGGGTCGATGAACACTGAAGCTTTCTTT	CASTGSMNTEAFF
TRBD1	15	.	TRBV18	TRBJ2-7	TGTGCCAGCTCAGCGAGGACAGGGGAAACCTACGAGCAGTACTTC	CASSARTGETYEQYF
.	17	.	TRBV21-1	TRBJ2-7	TGTGCCAGCAGCAAGGAGGGCACGCACTCCCGATCCTACGAGCAGTACTTC	CASSKEGTHSRSYEQYF
TRBD1	15	.	TRBV27	TRBJ2-5	TGTGCCAGCAGTTCCCCCAGGACAGGGAGGGAGACCCAGTACTTC	CASSSPRTGRETQYF
.	13	.	TRBV11-3	TRBJ2-7	TGTGCCAGCAGCACGACAGTCTTCCACGAGCAGTACTTC	CASSTTVFHEQYF
.	15	once	TRBV21-1	TRBJ2-7	TGTGCCAGCAGCAAAGTGAGTAGCGCCGCCTACGAGCAGTACTTC	CASSKVSSAAYEQYF
TRBD1	11	.	TRBV28	TRBJ2-7	TGTGCCAGCAGTAAAAGGGGACAGGGGTACTTC	CASSKRGQGYF
TRBD2	15	.	TRBV18	TRBJ2-7	TGTGCCAGCTCACCCGGGGTAGCGGGGAACTACGAGCAGTACTTC	CASSPGVAGNYEQYF
.	14	.	TRBV6-6	TRBJ2-1	TGTGCCAGCAGCCAACTACGGTTGGTCAATGAGCAGTTCTTC	CASSQLRLVNEQFF
.	16	once	TRBV29-1	TRBJ2-7	TGCAGCGTTTGCGGGGATGCACAGGGGAATACCTACGAGCAGTACTTC	CSVCGDAQGNTYEQYF
TRBD2	16	.	TRBV27	TRBJ2-1	TGTGCCAGCAGCCGCCGACTAGCGGGAGCCTACAATGAGCAGTTCTTC	CASSRRLAGAYNEQFF
TRBD2	10	.	TRBV29-1	TRBJ2-1	TGCAGCGGCGGGGGCAATGAGCAGTTCTTC	CSGGGNEQFF
TRBD2	15	.	TRBV28	TRBJ2-7	TGTGCCAGCACCCCGTACGGGAGGGGGTACTACGAGCAGTACTTC	CASTPYGRGYYEQYF
TRBD2	20	.	TRBV13	TRBJ2-1	TGTGCCAGCAGCTTAGAATCCCTTCTAGCGGGAGGGCCAAAATACAATGAGCAGTTCTTC	CASSLESLLAGGPKYNEQFF
TRBD2	17	.	TRBV7-9	TRBJ2-7	TGTGCCAGCAGCCCAGAAGGGACTAGCGGGTACTCCTACGAGCAGTACTTC	CASSPEGTSGYSYEQYF
.	13	.	TRBV6-1	TRBJ2-2	TGTGCCAGCAGTACCCGTAGGGCCGGGGAGCTGTTTTTT	CASSTRRAGELFF
.	15	once	TRBV2	TRBJ2-3	TGTGCCAGCACTCAAGGGGGGACCGCCACAGATACGCAGTATTTT	CASTQGGTATDTQYF
TRBD1	15	.	TRBV5-1	TRBJ2-7	TGCGCCAGCAGCTTTTTAGGACAGGGGCAGTCCGAGCAGTACTTC	CASSFLGQGQSEQYF
TRBD1	15	.	TRBV9	TRBJ2-3	TGTGCCAGCAGCGTCAAGACAGGGTTCACAGATACGCAGTATTTT	CASSVKTGFTDTQYF
.	13	.	TRBV4-1	TRBJ1-2	TGCGCCAGCAGCCTCCGGGAGAACTATGGCTACACCTTC	CASSLRENYGYTF
.	12	.	TRBV28	TRBJ1-3	TGTGCCTCGCAGGGGACTGGAAACACCATATATTTT	CASQGTGNTIYF
.	12	.	TRBV4-1	TRBJ1-1	TGCGCCAGCAGCCAAGATCTCCAGGAAGCTTTCTTT	CASSQDLQEAFF
TRBD1	15	.	TRBV18	TRBJ2-3	TGTGCCAGCTCATCCGGGACAGGGACAACAGATACGCAGTATTTT	CASSSGTGTTDTQYF
.	16	.	TRBV6-5	TRBJ2-7	TGTGCCAGCAGTTACTCGTGGGACTCGGCCCCCTACGAGCAGTACTTC	CASSYSWDSAPYEQYF
.	14	.	TRBV6-5	TRBJ1-5	TGTGCCAGCAGTACCCTACTCGGGGAAGGGCCCCAGCATTTT	CASSTLLGEGPQHF
TRBD1	14	.	TRBV2	TRBJ2-3	TGTGCCAGCAGGAGGACAGGGGTGGTAGATACGCAGTATTTT	CASRRTGVVDTQYF
.	16	.	TRBV27	TRBJ2-3	TGTGCCAGCAGCCCCCTAGATCGGGTTTTCACAGATACGCAGTATTTT	CASSPLDRVFTDTQYF
TRBD1	14	.	TRBV5-6	TRBJ1-2	TGTGCCAGCAGACCCGGGACAGGGCTTTATGGCTACACCTTC	CASRPGTGLYGYTF
TRBD1	17	.	TRBV5-1	TRBJ2-7	TGCGCCAGCAGCTTGGAGTCCCCTGGACAGGGGAGTGGCGAGCAGTACTTC	CASSLESPGQGSGEQYF
.	11	once	TRBV29-1	TRBJ1-1	TGCAGCGTTAAAGAGAACACTGAAGCTTTCTTT	CSVKENTEAFF
.	15	.	TRBV5-1	TRBJ2-3	TGCGCCAGCCAACTTGCCGGGATGGGGGGAGATACGCAGTATTTT	CASQLAGMGGDTQYF
.	15	once	TRBV18	TRBJ2-7	TGTGCCAGCTCACCAGGGGGCAGGGGAGGCTACGAGCAGTACTTC	CASSPGGRGGYEQYF
.	11	.	TRBV7-9	TRBJ2-5	TGTGCCAGCAGCGAAGGAGAGACCCAGTACTTC	CASSEGETQYF
.	15	once	TRBV6-5	TRBJ2-1	TGTGCCAGCAGTTGGATATCCCAGCCCTACAATGAGCAGTTCTTC	CASSWISQPYNEQFF
TRBD1	16	.	TRBV29-1	TRBJ2-6	TGCAGCGCCCAGGCAGGGGGCGCTTCTGGGGCCAACGTCCTGACTTTC	CSAQAGGASGANVLTF
.	14	.	TRBV28	TRBJ2-3	TGTGCCAGCAGAACCCGGGGGGCCACAGATACGCAGTATTTT	CASRTRGATDTQYF
.	16	.	TRBV7-8	TRBJ1-4	TGTGCCAGCAGCTTAACGCGATGGGGCGCTCATGAAAAACTGTTTTTT	CASSLTRWGAHEKLFF
.	13	.	TRBV28	TRBJ1-3	TGTGCCAGCTACTCCTCTTTCGGAAACACCATATATTTT	CASYSSFGNTIYF
.	13	.	TRBV5-6	TRBJ2-3	TGTGCCAGCAGCTTGAAGGGAACAGATACGCAGTATTTT	CASSLKGTDTQYF
TRBD1	15	.	TRBV30	TRBJ1-5	TGTGCCTGGAGTGTAGAGACAGGGGTTTACCAGCCCCAGCATTTT	CAWSVETGVYQPQHF
TRBD1	16	.	TRBV5-1	TRBJ2-5	TGCGCCAGCAGCCCGGGGGACAGGGGGCGGCAGGAGACCCAGTACTTC	CASSPGDRGRQETQYF
.	13	.	TRBV28	TRBJ2-7	TGTGCCAGCCGCCGGGGGAGCTCCTACGAGCAGTACTTC	CASRRGSSYEQYF
.	11	.	TRBV27	TRBJ2-4	TGTGCCAGCAGGACGGGACTCTTGCAGTACTTC	CASRTGLLQYF
.	15	.	TRBV6-5	TRBJ2-7	TGTGCCAGCAGTTACGGTGTACTCAGCTCCTACGAGCAGTACTTC	CASSYGVLSSYEQYF
.	13	few	TRBV4-2	TRBJ1-1	TGTGCCAGCAGCCGGGGACAGAACACTGAAGCTTTCTTT	CASSRGQNTEAFF
TRBD1	12	.	TRBV18	TRBJ2-1	TGTGCCAGTCGCGGACAGGGCGATGAGCAGTTCTTC	CASRGQGDEQFF
TRBD1	13	.	TRBV6-6	TRBJ2-7	TGTGCCAGCACCGAACCGAAAGGGGGCGGGCAGTACTTC	CASTEPKGGGQYF
TRBD1	13	.	TRBV6-5	TRBJ1-1	TGTGCCAGCAGCCCGGACAGGGGCACTGAAGCTTTCTTT	CASSPDRGTEAFF
TRBD2	15	.	TRBV27	TRBJ2-7	TGTGCCAGCAGTTTATCTTTGGCGGGAGTCTTAGAGCAGTACTTC	CASSLSLAGVLEQYF
TRBD1	13	.	TRBV5-6	TRBJ2-3	TGTGCCAGCAGCTTCGACAGGGGAGATACGCAGTATTTT	CASSFDRGDTQYF
.	13	.	TRBV4-1	TRBJ1-2	TGCGCCAGCAGCCAAGACGGTGGCTATGGCTACACCTTC	CASSQDGGYGYTF
.	15	.	TRBV7-2	TRBJ2-3	TGTGCCAGCAGCGCAACAGGAGTCGGCACAGATACGCAGTATTTT	CASSATGVGTDTQYF
.	13	.	TRBV29-1	TRBJ2-2	TGCAGCGTTGGGGGTCTGGGCGCCGGGGAGCTGTTTTTT	CSVGGLGAGELFF
.	16	.	TRBV6-1	TRBJ1-3	TGTGCCAGCAGTGAACAACAGGCTTACTCTGGAAACACCATATATTTT	CASSEQQAYSGNTIYF
.	14	.	TRBV7-2	TRBJ2-2	TGTGCCAGCGAAGCGCCGGATCTCACCGGGGAGCTGTTTTTT	CASEAPDLTGELFF